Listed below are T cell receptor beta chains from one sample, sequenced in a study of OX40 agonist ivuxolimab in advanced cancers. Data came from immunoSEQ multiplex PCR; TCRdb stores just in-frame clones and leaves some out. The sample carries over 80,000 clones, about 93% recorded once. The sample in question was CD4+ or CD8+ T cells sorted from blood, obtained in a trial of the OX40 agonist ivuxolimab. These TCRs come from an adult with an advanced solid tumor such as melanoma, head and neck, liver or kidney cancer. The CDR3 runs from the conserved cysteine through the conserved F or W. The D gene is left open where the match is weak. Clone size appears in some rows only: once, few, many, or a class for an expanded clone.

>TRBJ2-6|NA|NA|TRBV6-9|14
CASNFAAGANVLTF
TGTGCCAGCAACTTTGCGGCTGGGGCCAACGTCCTGACTTTC
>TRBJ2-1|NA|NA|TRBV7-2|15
CASSSPTGANNEQFF
TGTGCCAGCAGCTCTCCAACGGGAGCTAATAATGAGCAGTTCTTC
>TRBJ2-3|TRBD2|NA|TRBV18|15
CASSPPTGGGDTQYF
TGTGCCAGCTCACCACCGACGGGAGGGGGAGATACGCAGTATTTT
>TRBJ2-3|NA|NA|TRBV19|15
CASSIQGFSTDTQYF
TGTGCCAGTAGCATACAGGGTTTTAGCACAGATACGCAGTATTTT
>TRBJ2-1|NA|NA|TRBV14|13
CASSPGTPNVQFF
TGTGCCAGCAGCCCCGGGACTCCTAATGTGCAGTTCTTC
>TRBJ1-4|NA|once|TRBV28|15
CASSPHTPGDEKLFF
TGTGCCAGCAGTCCGCACACCCCGGGGGATGAAAAACTGTTTTTT
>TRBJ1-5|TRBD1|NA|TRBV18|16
CASSPLGTGGNQPQHF
TGTGCCAGCTCACCACTTGGGACAGGGGGAAATCAGCCCCAGCATTTT
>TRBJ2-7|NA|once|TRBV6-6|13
CASSYTATYEQYF
TGTGCCAGCAGTTATACAGCCACCTACGAGCAGTACTTC
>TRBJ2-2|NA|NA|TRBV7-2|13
CASSFGLIGELFF
TGTGCCAGCAGCTTCGGACTAATCGGGGAGCTGTTTTTT
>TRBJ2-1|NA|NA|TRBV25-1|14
CASSSGIVYNEQFF
TGTGCCAGCAGTTCCGGTATCGTGTACAATGAGCAGTTCTTC
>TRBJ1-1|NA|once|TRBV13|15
CASSLAEGMNTEAFF
TGTGCCAGCAGCTTAGCGGAGGGTATGAACACTGAAGCTTTCTTT
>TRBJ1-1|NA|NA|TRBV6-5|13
CASRTGLNTEAFF
TGTGCCAGCCGGACGGGACTAAACACTGAAGCTTTCTTT
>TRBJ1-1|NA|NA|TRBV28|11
CASRTVVEAFF
TGTGCCAGCAGGACAGTCGTTGAAGCTTTCTTT
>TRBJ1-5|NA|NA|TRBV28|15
CASSLAGTANQPQHF
TGTGCCAGCAGTTTGGCCGGGACTGCTAATCAGCCCCAGCATTTT
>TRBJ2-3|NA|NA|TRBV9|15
CASSEWEFPSDTQYF
TGTGCCAGCAGCGAGTGGGAGTTCCCTTCAGATACGCAGTATTTT
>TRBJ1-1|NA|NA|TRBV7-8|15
CASSLRQDLNTEAFF
TGTGCCAGCAGCCTCAGACAGGACTTGAACACTGAAGCTTTCTTT
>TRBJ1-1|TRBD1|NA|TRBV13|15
CASSQRQGLNTEAFF
TGTGCCAGCAGCCAACGACAGGGGTTGAACACTGAAGCTTTCTTT
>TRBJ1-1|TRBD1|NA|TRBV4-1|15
CASSPSDRWNTEAFF
TGCGCCAGCAGCCCATCGGACAGGTGGAACACTGAAGCTTTCTTT
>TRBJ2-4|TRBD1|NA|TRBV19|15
CASSIPGQFKNIQYF
TGTGCCAGTAGTATCCCGGGACAGTTTAAAAACATTCAGTACTTC
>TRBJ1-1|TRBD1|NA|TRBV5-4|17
CASSQERGTTGDTEAFF
TGCGCCAGCAGCCAAGAGAGGGGAACGACAGGGGACACTGAAGCTTTCTTT
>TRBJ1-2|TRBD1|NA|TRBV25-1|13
CASRTGGANGYTF
TGTGCCAGCAGAACAGGGGGCGCGAATGGCTACACCTTC
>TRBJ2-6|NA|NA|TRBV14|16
CASSQVAGSGANVLTF
TGTGCCAGCAGCCAAGTGGCAGGCTCTGGGGCCAACGTCCTGACTTTC
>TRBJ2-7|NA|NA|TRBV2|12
CASSARPYEQYF
TGTGCCAGCTCTGCCAGACCCTACGAGCAGTACTTC
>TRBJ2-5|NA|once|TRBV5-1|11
CASALQETQYF
TGCGCCAGCGCACTCCAAGAGACCCAGTACTTC
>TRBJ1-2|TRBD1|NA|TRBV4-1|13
CASSQAQGTGYTF
TGCGCCAGCAGCCAAGCACAGGGGACTGGCTACACCTTC
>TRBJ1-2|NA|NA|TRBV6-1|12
CASSIYPYGYTF
TGTGCCAGCAGTATCTACCCCTATGGCTACACCTTC
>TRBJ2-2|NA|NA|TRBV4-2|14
CASSQEGGTGELFF
TGTGCCAGCAGCCAAGAAGGGGGGACCGGGGAGCTGTTTTTT
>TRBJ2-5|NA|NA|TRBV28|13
CASSVRVGETQYF
TGTGCCAGCAGTGTCAGGGTAGGGGAGACCCAGTACTTC
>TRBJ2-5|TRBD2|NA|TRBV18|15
CASSPRELAGETQYF
TGTGCCAGCTCACCACGGGAACTAGCGGGAGAGACCCAGTACTTC
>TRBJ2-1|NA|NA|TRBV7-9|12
CASSGQGGEQFF
TGTGCCAGCAGCGGGCAGGGGGGTGAGCAGTTCTTC
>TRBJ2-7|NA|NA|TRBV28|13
CASSFYGSYEQYF
TGTGCCAGCAGTTTTTACGGCTCCTACGAGCAGTACTTC
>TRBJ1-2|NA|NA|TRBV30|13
CAWGREPGYGYTF
TGTGCCTGGGGTAGGGAACCCGGCTATGGCTACACCTTC
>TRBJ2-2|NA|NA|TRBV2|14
CASTPLWNTGELFF
TGTGCCAGCACCCCCCTTTGGAACACCGGGGAGCTGTTTTTT
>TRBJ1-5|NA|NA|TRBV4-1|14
CASSVGTANQPQHF
TGCGCCAGCAGCGTCGGGACCGCAAATCAGCCCCAGCATTTT
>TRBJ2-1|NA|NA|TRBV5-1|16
CASSLAPELRNNEQFF
TGCGCCAGCAGCTTGGCCCCCGAATTGAGGAACAATGAGCAGTTCTTC
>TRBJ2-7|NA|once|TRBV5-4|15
CASSLGVGLIYEQYF
TGTGCCAGCAGCTTGGGGGTAGGGTTGATCTACGAGCAGTACTTC
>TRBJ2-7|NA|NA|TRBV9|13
CASSVARLGEQYF
TGTGCCAGCAGCGTAGCCAGGTTGGGGGAGCAGTACTTC
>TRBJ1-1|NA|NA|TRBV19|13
CASSLLSNTEAFF
TGTGCCAGTAGTCTCCTTTCGAACACTGAAGCTTTCTTT
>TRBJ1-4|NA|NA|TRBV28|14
CASKNGGLGEKLFF
TGTGCCAGCAAGAATGGGGGGCTGGGGGAAAAACTGTTTTTT
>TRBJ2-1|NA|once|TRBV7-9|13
CASSLEMSNEQFF
TGTGCCAGCAGCTTAGAGATGAGTAATGAGCAGTTCTTC
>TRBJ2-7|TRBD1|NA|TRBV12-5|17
CASGQSPGAGGIYEQYF
TGTGCTAGTGGTCAGTCCCCTGGGGCAGGGGGTATTTACGAGCAGTACTTC
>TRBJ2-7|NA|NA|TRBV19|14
CASKPGLAFYEQYF
TGTGCCAGTAAACCCGGATTGGCCTTTTACGAGCAGTACTTC
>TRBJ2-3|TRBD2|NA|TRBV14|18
CASSQDRGLAGARDTQYF
TGTGCCAGCAGCCAAGATCGGGGACTAGCGGGAGCTAGAGATACGCAGTATTTT
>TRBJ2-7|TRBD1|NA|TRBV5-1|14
CASRPTGGNPEQYF
TGCGCCAGCAGACCGACAGGGGGCAACCCCGAGCAGTACTTC
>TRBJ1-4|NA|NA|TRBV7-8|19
CASSLARPGFHSTNEKLFF
TGTGCCAGCAGCTTAGCCCGGCCGGGGTTTCACTCAACTAATGAAAAACTGTTTTTT
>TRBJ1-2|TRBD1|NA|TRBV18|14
CASSPSTGDYGYTF
TGTGCCAGCTCACCATCCACAGGGGACTATGGCTACACCTTC
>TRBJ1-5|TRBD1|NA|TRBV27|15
CASSLLGQGDQPQHF
TGTGCCAGCAGTTTATTAGGACAGGGTGATCAGCCCCAGCATTTT
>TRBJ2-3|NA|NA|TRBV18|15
CASSLIRGGADTQYF
TGTGCCAGCTCACTCATTAGGGGAGGCGCGGATACGCAGTATTTT
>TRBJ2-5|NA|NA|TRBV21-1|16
CASSKEVTSGTETQYF
TGTGCCAGCAGCAAAGAGGTTACTAGCGGGACCGAGACCCAGTACTTC
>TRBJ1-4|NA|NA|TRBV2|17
CASRAGVPIATNEKLFF
TGTGCCAGCAGGGCAGGGGTTCCCATTGCAACTAATGAAAAACTGTTTTTT
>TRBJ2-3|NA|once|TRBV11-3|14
CASSFGGPTDTQYF
TGTGCCAGCAGCTTTGGGGGACCCACAGATACGCAGTATTTT
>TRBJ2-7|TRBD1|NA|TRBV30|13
CAWSRDRVGEQYF
TGTGCCTGGAGTAGAGACAGGGTTGGCGAGCAGTACTTC
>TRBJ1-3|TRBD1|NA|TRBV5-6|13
CASSLAGGNTIYF
TGTGCCAGCAGCTTGGCAGGGGGCAACACCATATATTTT
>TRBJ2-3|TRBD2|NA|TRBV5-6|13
CSTGEGRTDTQYF
TGCTCGACCGGGGAGGGCAGGACAGATACGCAGTATTTT
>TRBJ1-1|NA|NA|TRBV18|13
CASSPPVNTEAFF
TGTGCCAGCTCACCACCTGTGAACACTGAAGCTTTCTTT
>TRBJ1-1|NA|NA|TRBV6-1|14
CASSPRGGNTEAFF
TGTGCCAGCAGTCCCCGTGGGGGGAACACTGAAGCTTTCTTT
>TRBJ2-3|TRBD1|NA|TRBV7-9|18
CASSSGQGSLSATATQYF
TGTGCCAGCAGTTCAGGACAGGGAAGCTTGTCGGCAACGGCGACGCAGTATTTT
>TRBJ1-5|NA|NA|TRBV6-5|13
CASSGGPQRPQHF
TGTGCCAGCAGCGGGGGTCCTCAAAGGCCCCAGCATTTT
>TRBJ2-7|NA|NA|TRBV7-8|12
CASSSGPSEQYF
TGTGCCAGCAGCTCGGGACCATCCGAGCAGTACTTC